This T cell receptor (beta chain) comes out of a study of blood T cell repertoires in COVID-19. This clone has only one observation. Assay used: immunoSEQ multiplex PCR; TCRdb lists only in-frame clones, some missing. The sample yields some 510,000 clones, approximately 87% seen once. This CDR3 contains 17 residues. The junction had 10 bases not matched to a gene; V was cut back by 0 bases and J by 7 bases. Germline V gene sequence: CDR1 SGHRS, CDR2 YFSETQ. The receptor's source is a woman in her forties who had recovered from COVID-19. The sample comprised PBMCs or T cells enriched from blood (not recorded which). The gene calls are TRBV5-1 and TRBJ2-4; 10 bases are a match to TRBD2. Here the CDR3 reads CASSLEGSGRRSNIQYF. CDR3 sequence (DNA): TGCGCCAGCAGCTTGGAGGGTAGCGGGAGGAGATCGAACATTCAGTACTTC.